This entry concerns a single T cell receptor (beta chain). Its antigen is not yet known. It has no much larger one-base neighbor in the sample; base qualities were not kept. The trial excluded patients who had a history of autoimmune disease or were on systemic immunosuppression. In every dose cohort, peripheral blood was drawn for TCR sequencing at baseline, cycle 4 day 1, and cycle 7 day 1. The samples were taken from a phase I, first-in-human, multicenter, open-label dose-escalation trial of ivuxolimab. Adults with locally advanced or metastatic melanoma, renal cell, hepatocellular, or head and neck squamous cell carcinoma were enrolled in the trial. Before TCR sequencing, CD4+ T cells and CD8+ T cells were sorted from peripheral blood as separate populations. This sample was taken from a study of OX40 agonist ivuxolimab in advanced cancers. With regard to the full study: The costimulatory receptor OX40 (CD134) was targeted by ivuxolimab, a fully human IgG2 agonistic monoclonal antibody. Intravenous ivuxolimab was administered to patients every 2 weeks at six dose levels: 0.01, 0.1, 0.3, 1.5, 3 and 10 mg/kg. Among the roughly 52 dose-escalation patients, about 20 had hepatocellular carcinoma, 15 or so melanoma, 9 renal cell carcinoma and 9 head and neck cancer. Peripheral TCRbeta sequencing aimed to test whether ivuxolimab altered TCR sequence diversity and caused clonal T-cell expansion. Prior anti-PD-1, anti-PD-L1 or anti-CTLA-4 therapy was permitted, and 40% to 50% of dose-escalation patients had received checkpoint inhibitors. Partial responses occurred in three dose-escalation patients: two with cutaneous melanoma and one with hepatocellular carcinoma. The dose-escalation cohort was 82.7% male with a mean age of about 65 years, ranging from 23 to 79. The monotherapy dose-escalation portion (N of about 50 patients) of the phase I ivuxolimab trial is reported in the paper. The investigation overall reported the following: Antigen specificity was not determined for the clonally expanded peripheral T cells. At doses of 0.1 to 3.0 mg/kg, clonal expansion of both CD4+ and CD8+ T cells in blood was seen between baseline and week 6. After ivuxolimab, CD8+ T cells had more expanded clones than CD4+ T cells on average. In the 0.1-3.0 mg/kg groups, partial responders were among the patients with the lowest normalized peripheral clonal expansion, particularly in CD8+ T cells. Low levels of normalized T-cell clonal expansion were also seen in some patients who did not respond.

From its cysteine to its phenylalanine, the CDR3 spans 15 amino acids. Only the CDR3 region is kept as DNA, spanning 45 bases read in frame from base 1. Per the germline V gene, MGHRA is the CDR1 and YSYEKL is the CDR2. The V end loses 4 bases and the J end loses 0 bases, and a stretch of 11 bases separates them. Genomic DNA was isolated from the sorted cells so that the TCRbeta CDR3 region could be sequenced. TCRbeta CDR3 regions were sequenced using the immunoSEQ Assay. This immuneACCESS table, as held by TCRdb, lists in-frame sequences with V and J called but not all clones. Of the missing ones, under half trace to an unresolved V gene in checked studies; the others have no known cause. The sample table shows roughly 55,000 clones, and 80% are seen once. Less than 4.5% of the sample rests with the top ten.

The TCR sequence derives from an adult with an advanced solid tumor such as melanoma, head and neck, liver or kidney cancer. The rearranged chain carries TRBV4-1 and TRBJ2-3; the D gene cannot be named for sure. Sequences were derived from CD4+ or CD8+ T cells sorted from blood, sampled in a trial of the OX40 agonist ivuxolimab. The sequenced DNA is TGCGCCAGCAGCCTAGGGTACACTAGCACAGATACGCAGTATTTT. It translates to CASSLGYTSTDTQYF.